What follows are 8 T cell receptor beta chains derived from one specimen sequenced in a study of identical twins. MiXCR was run by TCRdb on the 5' RACE reads, yielding one entry per CDR3 protein. The sample holds over 600,000 distinct CDR3 sequences; around 21% are singletons and the top ten take 4% to 4.5%. These data are also associated with another study on T cells expressing NK-cell markers.

Sequencing used PBMCs. Receptors were obtained from a woman aged 18-29 years in good health.

The chain employs TRBV15 and TRBJ2-2; no clear D. The CDR3 covers 13 residues. Germline values: CDR1 LNHNV, CDR2 YYDKDF (reference sequence). The V end was cut by 7 bases, the J end by 0 bases, with 6 bases between. CDR3 bases: TGTGCCACCACCAGGCCGAACACCGGGGAGCTGTTTTTT. Translated: CATTRPNTGELFF.

There are many counts of this clonotype. Without the conserved terminal phenylalanine or tryptophan, this CDR3 likely stems from a read error. The DNA is left out, because the CDR3 cannot be placed on it with certainty; the CDR3 is given as TCRdb lists it. CDR3 in amino acids: CASSNPRQGVL. This chain connects TRBV6-1 to TRBJ1-1; the listed D gene, TRBD1, was not tested against the DNA. Germline V gives CDR1 MNHNS, CDR2 SASEGT. The CDR3 extends over 11 residues, inclusive of both ends.

V gene TRBV10-3 combines with J gene TRBJ2-5; D is uncertain. The CDR3 extends over 14 amino acids. Trimming pared 2 bases from V and 5 bases from J, leaving 12 bases between. The germline V gene has CDR1 ENHRY and CDR2 SYGVKD. Here the CDR3 reads CAISEVVGRETQYF. For the CDR3, the DNA is TGTGCCATCAGTGAGGTCGTAGGCCGGGAGACCCAGTACTTC.

The chain employs TRBV7-2 and TRBJ1-5, with a tentative D call TRBD1 (5 bases). Germline CDR1 is SGHTA and CDR2 is FQGNSA. Trimming stripped 2 bases from V and 2 bases from J, with 10 bases between. The CDR3 consists of 15 residues. The CDR3 coding sequence is TGTGCCAGCAGCTTACCCAGGGCTGGCAATCAGCCCCAGCATTTT. Its protein product is CASSLPRAGNQPQHF.

This clonotype was seen a few times. The chain combines TRBV7-3 with TRBJ2-1; 10 nucleotides agree with TRBD1. V shed 6 bases and J 9 bases; nucleotides not matched to a gene: 8. The CDR3 spans 14 residues. Per germline, CDR1 SGHTA and CDR2 FQGTGA. The CDR3 spells CASRAGQGLGEQFF. For the CDR3, the DNA is TGTGCCAGCAGGGCGGGACAGGGGTTAGGTGAGCAGTTCTTC.

The CDR3 loop is CSVEGAGGNEQYF. CDR3 in DNA: TGCAGCGTTGAAGGGGCGGGGGGCAACGAGCAGTACTTC. This chain connects TRBV29-1 to TRBJ2-7, with 8 bases identical to TRBD2. V was pared by 1 base and J by 5 bases, with 4 bases of the junction left unmatched. Germline loops: CDR1 SQVTM, CDR2 ANQGSEA. The CDR3 contains 13 residues.

This clonotype has a count of ten or more. The chain recombines TRBV5-1 with TRBJ2-7, with 7 bases that match TRBD1. Trimming cost V 4 bases and J 5 bases; bases outside gene matches: 15. The V gene's germline CDR1 is SGHRS and CDR2 YFSETQ. This CDR3 is built from 16 residues. Written as DNA, the CDR3 is TGCGCCAGCAGCGTCCGACCTACAGGGGCAATCGACGAGCAGTACTTC. The encoded protein is CASSVRPTGAIDEQYF.

The chain employs TRBV10-3 and TRBJ1-5; perhaps TRBD1 as D (6 bases). The germline V and J ends were trimmed by 5 bases and 3 bases, with 11 bases remaining between them. Germline V gives CDR1 ENHRY, CDR2 SYGVKD. The CDR3 length is 14 residues. CDR3 sequence reads: CAISLGGNNQPQHF. CDR3 sequence (DNA): TGTGCCATCAGTCTTGGGGGCAACAATCAGCCCCAGCATTTT.